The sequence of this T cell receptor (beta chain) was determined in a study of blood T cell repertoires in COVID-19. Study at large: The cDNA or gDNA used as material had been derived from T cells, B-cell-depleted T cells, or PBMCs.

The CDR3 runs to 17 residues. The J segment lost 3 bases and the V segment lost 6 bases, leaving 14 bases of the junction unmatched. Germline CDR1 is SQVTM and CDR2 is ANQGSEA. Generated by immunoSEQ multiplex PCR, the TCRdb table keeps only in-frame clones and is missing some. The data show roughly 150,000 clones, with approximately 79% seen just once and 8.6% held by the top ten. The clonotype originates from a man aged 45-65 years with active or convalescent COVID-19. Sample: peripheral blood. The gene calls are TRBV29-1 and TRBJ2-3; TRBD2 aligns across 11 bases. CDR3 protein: CSVPPTITSGRTDTQYF. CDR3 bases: TGCAGCGTCCCACCCACAATTACTAGCGGGAGAACAGATACGCAGTATTTT.